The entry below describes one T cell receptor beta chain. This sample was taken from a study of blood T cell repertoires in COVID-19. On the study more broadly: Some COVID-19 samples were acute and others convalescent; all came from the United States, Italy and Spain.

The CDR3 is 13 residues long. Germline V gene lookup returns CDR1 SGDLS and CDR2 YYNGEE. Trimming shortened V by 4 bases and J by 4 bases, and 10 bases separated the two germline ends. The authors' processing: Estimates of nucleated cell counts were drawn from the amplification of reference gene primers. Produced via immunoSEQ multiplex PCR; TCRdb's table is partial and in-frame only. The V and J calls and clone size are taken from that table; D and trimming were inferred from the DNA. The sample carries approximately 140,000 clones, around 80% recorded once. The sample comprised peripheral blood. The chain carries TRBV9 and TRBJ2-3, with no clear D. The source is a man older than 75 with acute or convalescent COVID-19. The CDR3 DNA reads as TGTGCCAGCAGCCTCCCCGAGGCAGATACGCAGTATTTT. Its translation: CASSLPEADTQYF.